The 23 T cell receptor beta chains in this list originate from one sample, sequenced in a study of shared clonotypes between healthy human individuals. Sequencing used immunoSEQ multiplex PCR; TCRdb keeps in-frame clones, though not all of them. The sample holds around 700,000 clones; around 73% are singletons and the top ten take 1.5% to 2%. Material for sequencing was memory CD4+ T cells sorted from blood. As to subset: CD45RA-negative fraction. These receptors were taken from a woman aged 25-40 years in good health.

The V call is TRBV6-6, the J call TRBJ1-5; 8 bases match TRBD1. V was clipped by 4 bases and J by 4 bases; unmatched bases: 6. This CDR3 is built from 15 residues. Germline values: CDR1 MNHNY, CDR2 SVGAGI (reference sequence). CDR3 sequence (DNA): TGTGCCAGCAGTTGGGGGGACAGGTCAAATCAGCCCCAGCATTTT. Translation gives CASSWGDRSNQPQHF.

This chain uses TRBV19 with TRBJ2-5; 7 bases agree with TRBD1. The CDR3 sequence is 17 residues long. The germline CDR1 and CDR2 sequences are LNHDA and SQIVND (reference sequence). V shed 4 bases, J shed 2 bases, and the junction held 13 bases outside the gene matches. CDR3 nucleotides: TGTGCCAGTAGTAAGGGACAGTGGACACCCCAGCAAGAGACCCAGTACTTC. This sequence encodes CASSKGQWTPQQETQYF.

This clone was seen a handful of times. This chain uses TRBV7-8 with TRBJ2-7; 8 bases map to TRBD1. The CDR3 runs 15 residues. J lost 0 bases, V lost 5 bases, and 6 bases had no gene match. CDR1 and CDR2 (germline): SGHVS, FQNEAQ. CDR3 sequence reads: CASSGTGSTSYEQYF. CDR3 DNA sequence: TGTGCCAGCAGCGGGACAGGTTCTACCTCCTACGAGCAGTACTTC. The whole variable domain, filled in from reference TRBV7-8 and TRBJ2-7, reads GAGVSQSPRYKVAKRGQDVALRCDPISGHVSLFWYQQALGQGPEFLTYFQNEAQLDKSGLPSDRFFAERPEGSVSTLKIQRTQQEDSAVYLCASSGTGSTSYEQYFGPGTRLTVT.

This rearrangement joins TRBV27 to TRBJ2-7, with 9 bases lining up with TRBD1. This CDR3 spans 16 amino acids. From germline, CDR1 is MNHEY and CDR2 SMNVEV (reference sequence). V gave up 8 bases and J gave up 3 bases; unmatched junction bases: 14. CDR3 sequence: CASSPGVPGQGYEQYF. The CDR3 DNA follows: TGTGCCAGCTCCCCCGGGGTGCCGGGACAGGGCTACGAGCAGTACTTC.

The chain links TRBV7-9 to TRBJ2-1, with 7 bases that match TRBD2. V shed 8 bases, J shed 0 bases, and the junction held 13 bases outside the gene matches. The CDR3 sequence is 17 residues long. Germline CDR1 reads SEHNR; CDR2 reads FQNEAQ (reference sequence). The CDR3 sequence is CASRHQGTGGSYNEQFF. The DNA for the CDR3 is TGTGCCAGCCGTCATCAGGGTACGGGGGGCTCCTACAATGAGCAGTTCTTC.

This chain links TRBV9 with TRBJ2-2; 14 bases align to TRBD2. V was clipped by 0 bases and J by 7 bases; unmatched bases: 2. Germline V gene data show CDR1 as SGDLS and CDR2 as YYNGEE. The CDR3 has 16 residues. CDR3 nucleotide sequence: TGTGCCAGCAGCGTAGGACTAGCGGGAGGGGACGGGGAGCTGTTTTTT. Amino acid sequence: CASSVGLAGGDGELFF. Full variable domain (outside the CDR3, taken from reference TRBV9 and TRBJ2-2): DSGVTQTPKHLITATGQRVTLRCSPRSGDLSVYWYQQSLDQGLQFLIQYYNGEERAKGNILERFSAQQFPDLHSELNLSSLELGDSALYFCASSVGLAGGDGELFFGEGSRLTVL.

CDR3 sequence: CASSPGIHEQFF. The CDR3 nucleotides read TGTGCCAGCAGCCCGGGCATCCATGAGCAGTTCTTC. This chain connects TRBV14 to TRBJ2-1; the D is unclear. CDR1 and CDR2 (germline): SGHDN, FVKESK. CDR3 length equals 12 residues. Between the trimmed V and J ends, which lost 4 bases and 8 bases, there was a span of 9 bases.

The CDR3 nucleotides are TGTGCCAGCAGTTCAAGGACAGGGGGCGGCACAGATACGCAGTATTTT. Amino acid sequence: CASSSRTGGGTDTQYF. The chain links TRBV6-5 to TRBJ2-3, with TRBD1 matching over 11 bases. Germline values: CDR1 MNHEY, CDR2 SVGAGI. V was clipped by 4 bases and J by 1 base; unmatched bases: 4. CDR3 size: 16 residues.

This sequence joins TRBV11-2 and TRBJ1-4; D not certain. CDR1 is SGHAT, CDR2 FQNNGV, per germline. Between the trimmed V and J ends, which lost 1 base and 8 bases, there was a span of 5 bases. This CDR3 spans 12 amino acids. CDR3 nucleotide sequence: TGTGCCAGCAGCTTAGTTGTAGAAAAACTGTTTTTT. Its protein is CASSLVVEKLFF.

The V gene is TRBV29-1, the J gene TRBJ2-1; D is undetermined. This CDR3 region has 12 residues. Germline assignment: CDR1 SQVTM and CDR2 ANQGSEA. V was shortened by 7 bases and J by 12 bases, with 19 bases between the two germline ends. The CDR3 region has the DNA TGCAGCGGCCTAGTCGTGGCAACGGGGCAGTTCTTC. It encodes CSGLVVATGQFF.

The gene calls are TRBV4-1 and TRBJ2-2; TRBD2 aligns across 12 bases. Unmatched junction bases numbered 12, after V lost 1 base and J lost 3 bases. Germline CDR1 reads MGHRA; CDR2 reads YSYEKL. This CDR3 contains 20 residues. CDR3 DNA sequence: TGCGCCAGCAGCCAAGCGCTTCCTTCTAGCGGGAGGGCCTACACCGGGGAGCTGTTTTTT. It yields the protein CASSQALPSSGRAYTGELFF.

This clone showed up just once. The V call is TRBV18, the J call TRBJ1-5; TRBD1 aligns across 11 bases. With V trimmed by 5 bases and J by 6 bases, 6 bases remained unmatched. The germline V gene encodes CDR1 KGHSH and CDR2 LQKENI. The CDR3 totals 15 residues. The CDR3 is CASSSDRGLVQPQHF. In DNA, the CDR3 is TGTGCCAGCTCATCGGACAGGGGGCTGGTTCAGCCCCAGCATTTT.

This clone was counted ten times or more. The chain recombines TRBV20-1 with TRBJ1-2; TRBD1 might be the D (5 bases). CDR3 length: 11 amino acids. The germline V gene has CDR1 DFQATT and CDR2 SNEGSKA (reference sequence). Trimming cost V 6 bases and J 7 bases, with 12 bases left between them. The CDR3 DNA reads as TGCAGTGCACCTCGACAGACTGGCTACACCTTC. Translation gives CSAPRQTGYTF.

The genes are TRBV28 and TRBJ1-5; 7 bases are a match to TRBD1. Trimming removed 3 bases from V and 5 bases from J; junction bases left unmatched: 4. This CDR3 spans 14 amino acids. Germline-derived CDR1 and CDR2 are MDHEN and SYDVKM. The CDR3: CASSLIQGHQPQHF. CDR3 nucleotides: TGTGCCAGCAGTTTGATACAGGGGCATCAGCCCCAGCATTTT.

The chain is built from TRBV28 and TRBJ1-4, with D hard to call. The CDR3 loop spans 16 amino acids. Germline V gene data show CDR1 as MDHEN and CDR2 as SYDVKM. V was cut by 5 bases and J by 2 bases, with 15 bases left in between. The CDR3 coding sequence is TGTGCCAGCAGTAACCTCTTCGACGGGACTAATGAAAAACTGTTTTTT. This gives the protein CASSNLFDGTNEKLFF.

Remarks on this clone: The same CDR3 is also encoded by other DNA sequences in this sample. The rearrangement links TRBV7-2 to TRBJ2-1, with TRBD2 matching over 7 bases. From germline, CDR1 is SGHTA and CDR2 FQGNSA. After removal of 5 bases from V and 1 base from J, the junction contained 5 bases not matched to a gene. CDR3 length: 15 residues. CDR3 residues: CASSRASGSYNEQFF. DNA for the CDR3: TGTGCCAGCAGCAGAGCTAGCGGATCCTACAATGAGCAGTTCTTC.

V usage is TRBV29-1 and J usage is TRBJ1-2; 7 nucleotides line up with TRBD1. Trimming at V came to 4 bases and at J to 7 bases, leaving 9 bases not matched to a gene. The CDR3 is made up of 13 amino acids. Germline values: CDR1 SQVTM, CDR2 ANQGSEA. The CDR3 DNA follows: TGCAGCGTTGCATTGGACAGGTCCGGTGGCTACACCTTC. It is translated as CSVALDRSGGYTF.

This chain uses TRBV6-5 with TRBJ1-2; no clear D gene. V gave up 5 bases and J gave up 6 bases, with 10 bases separating them. Per germline, CDR1 MNHEY and CDR2 SVGAGI. This CDR3 is built from 12 residues. Here the CDR3 reads CASSPGYDGYTF. The DNA of the CDR3 is TGTGCCAGCAGTCCCGGGTATGATGGCTACACCTTC.

The V and J genes are TRBV29-1 and TRBJ1-2; D not certain. The V and J ends lost 4 bases and 8 bases respectively, with 14 bases between them. The CDR3 is 12 amino acids. CDR1 is SQVTM, CDR2 ANQGSEA, per germline. CDR3 sequence (DNA): TGCAGCGTTGGGACGACCATGGCAGGCTACACCTTC. This encodes CSVGTTMAGYTF.

This clone was seen a few times. The V call is TRBV2, the J call TRBJ2-6; D remains unclear. The germline V and J ends were trimmed by 5 bases and 0 bases, with 8 bases remaining between them. The CDR3 has 15 residues. CDR1 is SNHLY and CDR2 is FYNNEI in the germline V gene. This CDR3 is CASSKQSSGANVLTF. CDR3 nucleotide sequence: TGTGCCAGCAGTAAACAGAGCTCTGGGGCCAACGTCCTGACTTTC.

This clone was seen a few times. The rearrangement uses TRBV2 and TRBJ1-1; D ambiguous. Germline loops: CDR1 SNHLY, CDR2 FYNNEI. This CDR3 region has 14 residues. Trimming left V 3 bases short and J 0 bases short, with 8 bases between. In DNA, the CDR3 is TGTGCCAGCAGTGAGGGGTTCCTGAACACTGAAGCTTTCTTT. Translation: CASSEGFLNTEAFF. The whole variable domain, remainder taken from reference TRBV2 and TRBJ1-1, is EPEVTQTPSHQVTQMGQEVILRCVPISNHLYFYWYRQILGQKVEFLVSFYNNEISEKSEIFDDQFSVERPDGSNFTLKIRSTKLEDSAMYFCASSEGFLNTEAFFGQGTRLTVV.

The chain is built from TRBV7-3 and TRBJ2-5, with 15 bases identical to TRBD2. The J call may be in error: the DNA end matches TRBJ2-7 better. The CDR3 totals 15 residues. The germline V gene encodes CDR1 SGHTA and CDR2 FQGTGA. The CDR3 nucleotides read TGTGCCAGCAGCCCCCAGGGACTAGCGGGAGGCGAGCAGTACTTC. Its protein is CASSPQGLAGGEQYF.

This clone was counted between two and nine times. This may arise from a read error, as a much more abundant clone is one base away. The same CDR3 can be traced to other DNA sequences in this sample. The chain carries TRBV7-9 and TRBJ2-7, with D uncertain. This CDR3 has 12 residues. CDR1 SEHNR and CDR2 FQNEAQ come from the germline V gene (reference sequence). Trimming stripped 1 base from V and 4 bases from J, with 5 bases between. The CDR3 is CASSLDPYEQYF. CDR3 coding DNA: TGTGCCAGCAGCTTAGACCCGTACGAGCAGTACTTC.